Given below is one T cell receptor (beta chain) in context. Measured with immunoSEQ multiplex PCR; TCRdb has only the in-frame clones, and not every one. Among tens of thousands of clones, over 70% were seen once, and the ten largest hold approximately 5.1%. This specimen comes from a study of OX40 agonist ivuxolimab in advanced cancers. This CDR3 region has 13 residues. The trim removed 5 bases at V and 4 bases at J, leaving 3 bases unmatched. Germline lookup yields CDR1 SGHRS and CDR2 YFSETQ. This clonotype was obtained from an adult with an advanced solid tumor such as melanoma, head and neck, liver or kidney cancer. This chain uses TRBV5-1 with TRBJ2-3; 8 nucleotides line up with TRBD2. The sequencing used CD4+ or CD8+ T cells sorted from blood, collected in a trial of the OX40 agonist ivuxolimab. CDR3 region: CASRSGGADTQYF. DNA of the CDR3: TGCGCCAGCAGGTCGGGGGGGGCAGATACGCAGTATTTT.